The rows below give T cell receptor beta chains drawn from one sample of a study of cytomegalovirus exposure and HLA in healthy donors. Using immunoSEQ multiplex PCR, the repertoire was profiled, and TCRdb retains in-frame clones only, with some absent. The sample consists of approximately 150,000 clones, approximately 86% of them appearing once. The specimen was PBMCs. These receptors all stem from a man between 18 and 35 years old in good health and CMV-seropositive. Each CDR3 is given with its conserved first and last residue. Fields, in order: CDR3 protein, CDR3 DNA, J gene, V gene, clone size, D gene. A D gene is named only where the DNA matches it firmly. Not all rows give a size; the values are once, few, many and, for expanded clones, a class.

cdr3_aa: CASSLGATSYEQYF
cdr3_nt: TGTGCCAGCAGCTTGGGGGCGACCTCCTACGAGCAGTACTTC
j_call: TRBJ2-7
v_call: TRBV7-6
clone_size: few
d_call: NA

cdr3_aa: CASSPFGGRGMNTEAFF
cdr3_nt: TGTGCCAGCTCACCATTTGGGGGCAGGGGAATGAACACTGAAGCTTTCTTT
j_call: TRBJ1-1
v_call: TRBV18
clone_size: NA
d_call: NA

cdr3_aa: CASSLDWGAYEQYF
cdr3_nt: TGTGCCAGCAGCTTAGATTGGGGGGCCTACGAGCAGTACTTC
j_call: TRBJ2-7
v_call: TRBV11-1
clone_size: NA
d_call: NA

cdr3_aa: CAANRDGGGRSNQPQHF
cdr3_nt: TGTGCCGCCAACAGGGATGGGGGGGGAAGGAGCAATCAGCCCCAGCATTTT
j_call: TRBJ1-5
v_call: TRBV28
clone_size: once
d_call: NA

cdr3_aa: CASSLDGAAYGYTF
cdr3_nt: TGTGCCAGCAGCTTAGACGGCGCAGCGTATGGCTACACCTTC
j_call: TRBJ1-2
v_call: TRBV7-2
clone_size: NA
d_call: NA

cdr3_aa: CASTAFPSGYEQYF
cdr3_nt: TGTGCCAGCACCGCCTTCCCCAGTGGTTACGAGCAGTACTTC
j_call: TRBJ2-7
v_call: TRBV5-6
clone_size: NA
d_call: NA

cdr3_aa: CASRPQLNEKLFF
cdr3_nt: TGTGCCAGCAGGCCACAGCTTAATGAAAAACTGTTTTTT
j_call: TRBJ1-4
v_call: TRBV2
clone_size: NA
d_call: NA

cdr3_aa: CASSFGRGDSNNEQFF
cdr3_nt: TGCGCCAGCAGCTTTGGGAGGGGGGACTCGAACAATGAGCAGTTCTTC
j_call: TRBJ2-1
v_call: TRBV5-1
clone_size: NA
d_call: NA

cdr3_aa: CASSVVSETELWTQYF
cdr3_nt: TGTGCCAGCAGCGTAGTATCTGAGACAGAGTTGTGGACCCAGTACTTC
j_call: TRBJ2-5
v_call: TRBV9
clone_size: NA
d_call: NA

cdr3_aa: CASSPLAAGGGNTEAFF
cdr3_nt: TGTGCCAGCTCACCATTGGCGGCAGGGGGAGGAAACACTGAAGCTTTCTTT
j_call: TRBJ1-1
v_call: TRBV18
clone_size: NA
d_call: TRBD1

cdr3_aa: CASNRRGSEQFF
cdr3_nt: TGTGCCAGCAACCGAAGGGGAAGTGAGCAGTTCTTC
j_call: TRBJ2-1
v_call: TRBV6-6
clone_size: NA
d_call: NA

cdr3_aa: CASSLSDRAETYEQYF
cdr3_nt: TGTGCCAGCAGCTTATCGGACAGGGCAGAAACCTACGAGCAGTACTTC
j_call: TRBJ2-7
v_call: TRBV7-6
clone_size: NA
d_call: TRBD1

cdr3_aa: CASSLAYREAFF
cdr3_nt: TGTGCCAGCAGCTTAGCTTACAGGGAAGCTTTCTTT
j_call: TRBJ1-1
v_call: TRBV7-2
clone_size: NA
d_call: NA

cdr3_aa: CASSSSGLAGADTQYF
cdr3_nt: TGTGCCAGCAGCTCTAGTGGACTAGCGGGAGCAGATACGCAGTATTTT
j_call: TRBJ2-3
v_call: TRBV7-9
clone_size: NA
d_call: TRBD2

cdr3_aa: CASTVAFGSYNSPLHF
cdr3_nt: TGTGCCAGTACGGTAGCGTTCGGCTCCTATAATTCACCCCTCCACTTT
j_call: TRBJ1-6
v_call: TRBV19
clone_size: NA
d_call: NA

cdr3_aa: CASSLGQGGSYEQYF
cdr3_nt: TGTGCCAGCAGCTTGGGACAGGGGGGATCCTACGAGCAGTACTTC
j_call: TRBJ2-7
v_call: TRBV7-2
clone_size: NA
d_call: TRBD1

cdr3_aa: CASSFGDRGHYEQYF
cdr3_nt: TGCGCCAGCAGCTTCGGGGACAGGGGCCACTACGAGCAGTACTTC
j_call: TRBJ2-7
v_call: TRBV5-1
clone_size: NA
d_call: TRBD1

cdr3_aa: CASSFTSGIGSTDTQYF
cdr3_nt: TGTGCCAGCAGCTTCACTAGCGGGATAGGTAGCACAGATACGCAGTATTTT
j_call: TRBJ2-3
v_call: TRBV7-6
clone_size: NA
d_call: TRBD2

cdr3_aa: CASSTRHSSPLHF
cdr3_nt: TGTGCCAGCAGTACCCGACACTCTTCACCCCTCCACTTT
j_call: TRBJ1-6
v_call: TRBV7-9
clone_size: NA
d_call: NA

cdr3_aa: CASRTQGGEQYF
cdr3_nt: TGTGCCAGCAGGACTCAGGGGGGCGAGCAGTACTTC
j_call: TRBJ2-7
v_call: TRBV28
clone_size: few
d_call: NA

cdr3_aa: CASSSRGLGYEQYF
cdr3_nt: TGTGCCAGCAGCTCAAGGGGGCTAGGCTACGAGCAGTACTTC
j_call: TRBJ2-7
v_call: TRBV7-2
clone_size: once
d_call: TRBD1

cdr3_aa: CASSLRRRVTADTQYF
cdr3_nt: TGTGCCAGCAGCCTCAGGAGGCGGGTGACCGCTGATACGCAGTATTTT
j_call: TRBJ2-3
v_call: TRBV7-8
clone_size: once
d_call: NA

cdr3_aa: CASSQSIETFNWETQYF
cdr3_nt: TGCGCCAGCAGTCAATCGATTGAAACCTTTAACTGGGAGACCCAGTACTTC
j_call: TRBJ2-5
v_call: TRBV23-1
clone_size: NA
d_call: NA